This paragraph reports one TCR beta chain. This clonotype was seen a handful of times. Its antigen is currently not known. Base qualities are missing; no much larger clone stands one base away. The data belong to a study of identical twins (dated by TCRdb to the mid-2010s). The study in broad terms: The study deep-sequenced TCR alpha and beta repertoires from monozygotic twins, unrelated adults of various ages and cord blood to test whether fetal clonotypes persist. To rule out contamination, replicate twin experiments were performed at different times with different library preparation protocols.

The paper as a whole reports these results and caveats: Recombination models systematically underestimated out-of-frame TCR alpha sharing in monozygotic twins but agreed with sharing between unrelated individuals. Invariant T cells such as MAIT and iNKT could partly confound zero-insertion analyses, though diverse VJ usage argued against this for most clonotypes. Abundant cord blood beta clonotypes carried fewer insertions; young adult naive repertoires showed a weaker similar trend, while memory repertoires showed none. Compared with coincidental sharing between unrelated individuals, out-of-frame TCR alpha sequences shared between twins showed an excess of sequences with low generation probability. Conclusions relied on cross-sectional statistical analysis, since the same donors could not be followed over many years. Excess twin sharing in beta out-of-frame sequences was weaker because fewer shared sequences lowered the signal-to-noise ratio.

The library relied on 5' RACE. The listed sequencing device is Illumina HiSeq 2000. A universal primer binding site was introduced by template switching, and a unique molecular identifier was present in the final cDNA, enabling accurate counting of TCR cDNA molecules. Specific primers in the conserved constant-segment region were used to synthesize first-strand cDNA for the TCR alpha and beta chains. To control for contamination, every cDNA library carried two barcodes: a SMART-Mk sample barcode plus Illumina barcodes. TruSeq adapter sequences and Illumina sample barcodes were added in two successive PCR steps. The Illumina HiSeq platform was used with custom primers to sequence TCR alpha and beta cDNA libraries. Concerning the study's data processing: Unique molecular identifiers were extracted from raw reads with MiGEC, and CDR3 positions were determined with MiXCR. For each individual, recombination models were inferred using an EM algorithm with the repgenHMM and IGoR tools. The tcR package in R was used for shared clonotype analysis, with sharing normalized by the product of cloneset sizes. To study raw recombination free of thymic and clonal selection effects, out-of-frame nonproductive sequences were analyzed. TCRdb applied fastp at Q25 and MiXCR to the public reads, then kept only in-frame beta chains. Rows merge per CDR3 protein into single entries with the most common DNA and genes. TCRdb, not the original authors, processed these V and J calls. The sample table shows approximately 550,000 distinct CDR3 sequences, and 20% to 25% are seen once. About 0.5% of the sample is taken by the ten largest.

Only healthy Caucasian donors were included. The twin cohort consisted of three pairs of female monozygotic twins, all aged about 18 to 29 years. CD4+ and CD8+ T cell populations were isolated with positive isolation kits from Invitrogen. Looking up the germline V gene yields CDR1 SGHRS and CDR2 YFSETQ. V and J lose 6 bases and 0 bases, and a span of 9 bases separates them. Reading from cysteine to phenylalanine, the CDR3 counts 13 amino acids. CDR3 DNA only is kept here, 39 bases in frame from base 1. This sample also appeared in a second study, on yellow fever vaccine responses in identical twins. The second study's paper adds: According to the authors, the vaccine-induced T cell response in identical twins seemed to be partly convergent and partly specific to each individual. The study precisely tracked vaccine-responding T cell clones in identical twins.

This receptor was taken from a woman aged 18-30 years in good health. In this chain, TRBV5-1 is recombined with TRBJ1-1; confidence is insufficient to name the D gene. The sample comprised CD4+ T cells sorted from blood. The nucleotides read TGCGCCAGCATTGGGCAGCTGAACACTGAAGCTTTCTTT. This is translated as CASIGQLNTEAFF. Reference TRBV5-1 and TRBJ1-1 proteins supply the regions before and after the CDR3; the full variable domain is: KAGVTQTPRYLIKTRGQQVTLSCSPISGHRSVSWYQQTPGQGLQFLFEYFSETQRNKGNFPGRFSGRQFSNSRSEMNVSTLELGDSALYLCASIGQLNTEAFFGQGTRLTVV.